This T cell receptor (beta chain) was retrieved from a study of blood T cells in healthy people across ages. Looked up from germline, CDR1 is GTSNPN and CDR2 is SVGIG (reference sequence). The CDR3 runs 15 residues. Trimming left V 1 base short and J 5 bases short, with 17 bases between. Per sample, extraction of total RNA gave at least 5.5 micrograms in every case. With a J-beta primer mix and a sample-barcoded 5' primer, a second PCR ran about 7 to 12 cycles. Every cDNA molecule bore a tag from a template-switch adaptor containing 12 random nucleotides. MiXCR, applied by TCRdb to the 5' RACE reads, yields one record per CDR3 protein. The profile shows about 800,000 distinct CDR3 sequences, roughly 25% of them singletons. These data were also filed under a second study, of T cells of mothers and their children.

The chain uses TRBV30 and TRBJ1-1, with TRBD1 as a possible D gene (6 bases). The sequence was collected from a boy under 18 in good health. The sequenced material came from blood. The CDR3 reads CAWSAESTGRTEAFF. As DNA, the CDR3 is TGTGCCTGGAGTGCAGAGTCAACAGGGCGGACTGAAGCTTTCTTT.